This T cell receptor (beta chain) appears in the sequencing data of a study of cytomegalovirus exposure and HLA in healthy donors. As for this clone: Antigen: not known.

Study-level findings and limits: A later analysis revealed that TCR association rates differed between HLA loci, peaking at DRB1 and bottoming out at HLA-C.

Deletions cut 2 bases from V and 4 bases from J, with 11 bases between. CDR1 is PRHDT and CDR2 is FYEKMQ in the germline V gene (reference sequence). The CDR3 totals 14 residues. PCR primers comprised 60 Vbeta and 13 Jbeta primers. Assay used: immunoSEQ multiplex PCR; TCRdb lists only in-frame clones, some missing. The sample records 85,000 to 100,000 clones, roughly 83% being singletons. Sequences were obtained from PBMCs. The chain employs TRBV13 and TRBJ1-1; D uncertain. The TCR comes from a male donor in good health and CMV-seropositive. The CDR3 DNA is TGTGCCAGCAGCTTATTGTCAGGAAGCACTGAAGCTTTCTTT. Translating it yields CASSLLSGSTEAFF.